One and the same sample provided the 16 T cell receptor beta chains below, sequenced in a study of chemoradiotherapy in HPV16-positive cancers. Method: immunoSEQ multiplex PCR; TCRdb's copy keeps in-frame clones and lacks some. This sample carries 8,100 or so clones, just over 70% of them seen once, and the ten largest clones take 20% to 25%. Sampling was done from a patient who underwent chemoradiotherapy. The receptor set was obtained from a human donor with HPV-associated anogenital cancer.

The chain recombines TRBV7-9 with TRBJ1-2; 8 bases line up with TRBD1. V was clipped by 8 bases and J by 2 bases; unmatched bases: 16. Germline CDR1 SEHNR, CDR2 FQNEAQ (reference sequence). There are 17 residues in the CDR3. The CDR3 DNA reads as TGTGCCAGCTCACGTCGGTACGGGACAGGTACCAACTATGGCTACACCTTC. This encodes CASSRRYGTGTNYGYTF.

The chain combines TRBV7-2 with TRBJ1-3, with a possible D match to TRBD1 (6 bases). V was cut by 5 bases and J by 2 bases, with 16 bases left in between. The CDR3 contains 16 residues. The germline V gene encodes CDR1 SGHTA and CDR2 FQGNSA. The CDR3 loop is CASSPSPGGPGNTIYF. For the CDR3, the DNA is TGTGCCAGCAGCCCCTCCCCGGGGGGCCCTGGAAACACCATATATTTT.

The rearrangement links TRBV5-6 to TRBJ2-1, with D perhaps matching TRBD2 (6 bases). The CDR3 extends over 12 amino acids. Trimming took off 6 bases at V and 9 bases at J, with 13 bases between the two ends. In germline, CDR1 is SGHDT, CDR2 YYEEEE. CDR3 nucleotides: TGTGCCAGCAACTTAGCCGGGGGTGAGCAGTTCTTC. Its protein product is CASNLAGGEQFF.

The chain employs TRBV18 and TRBJ2-2; 8 bases match TRBD1. Germline values: CDR1 KGHSH, CDR2 LQKENI. This CDR3 has 16 amino acids. Trimming at V came to 2 bases and at J to 4 bases, leaving 6 bases not matched to a gene. The DNA for the CDR3 is TGTGCCAGCTCACCAGTTGGACAGGGAGGCACCGGGGAGCTGTTTTTT. Translating gives CASSPVGQGGTGELFF.

This chain links TRBV28 with TRBJ1-3; D remains ambiguous. The CDR3 extends over 12 amino acids. Germline V gene lookup returns CDR1 MDHEN and CDR2 SYDVKM. V shed 3 bases and J shed 4 bases, with 4 bases lying between them. The CDR3 sequence: CASSFRGNTIYF. The CDR3 DNA reads as TGTGCCAGCAGTTTTCGGGGAAACACCATATATTTT.

This rearrangement joins TRBV19 to TRBJ2-1; D uncertain. Germline CDR1 is LNHDA and CDR2 is SQIVND (reference sequence). V was pared by 3 bases and J by 0 bases, with 9 bases between. This CDR3 comprises 15 residues. The CDR3 DNA is TGTGCCAGTAGTATGGTCAAGAGCTCCTACAATGAGCAGTTCTTC. Translated, it gives CASSMVKSSYNEQFF.

CDR3 sequence reads: CASRRTGARGYTF. In nucleotides, the CDR3 is TGTGCCAGCAGGCGGACAGGGGCGCGGGGCTACACCTTC. The chain links TRBV25-1 to TRBJ1-2; 9 bases match TRBD1. V lost 6 bases and J lost 8; bases outside the gene matches: 7. Germline V gene data show CDR1 as MGHDK and CDR2 as SYGVNS. The CDR3 runs 13 residues.

The DNA of the CDR3 is TGTGCCAGCAGCTGGACAGATTCGAAACTGTTTTTT. Translation gives CASSWTDSKLFF. V gene TRBV7-2 combines with J gene TRBJ1-4, with a possible D match to TRBD1 (6 bases). The CDR3 is 12 amino acids. The V gene's germline CDR1 is SGHTA and CDR2 FQGNSA. V lost 4 bases and J lost 11, with 11 bases in between.

The chain combines TRBV6-1 with TRBJ1-4; D is unclear. Germline-derived CDR1 and CDR2 are MNHNS and SASEGT. CDR3 size: 13 residues. V was trimmed by 5 bases and J by 6 bases, leaving 10 bases between them. The CDR3 spells CASSKDWYEKLFF. DNA of the CDR3: TGTGCCAGCAGTAAGGACTGGTATGAAAAACTGTTTTTT.

The V and J genes are TRBV28 and TRBJ1-1; D ambiguous. The V and J ends lost 8 bases and 0 bases respectively, with 4 bases between them. The CDR3 is 11 residues long. In germline, CDR1 is MDHEN, CDR2 SYDVKM. This CDR3 is CASRMNTEAFF. DNA for the CDR3: TGTGCCAGCCGGATGAACACTGAAGCTTTCTTT.

V usage is TRBV29-1 and J usage is TRBJ1-2, with a possible D match to TRBD1 (5 bases). The ends were cut back, 6 bases at V and 8 bases at J, with 16 bases in the middle. The CDR3 extends over 12 amino acids. CDR1 and CDR2 (germline): SQVTM, ANQGSEA. The CDR3 DNA reads TGCAGCGTCTACGGGACCGCGGGGGGCTACACCTTC. It translates to CSVYGTAGGYTF.

The rearrangement links TRBV9 to TRBJ1-3; D possibly corresponds to TRBD1 (5 bases). Trimming shortened V by 3 bases and J by 1 base, and 14 bases separated the two germline ends. This CDR3 has 16 amino acids. CDR1 SGDLS and CDR2 YYNGEE come from the germline V gene. The CDR3 spells CASSGGKGTSGNTIYF. CDR3 DNA sequence: TGTGCCAGCAGCGGAGGGAAGGGGACGTCTGGAAACACCATATATTTT.

This clone came up a few times. The CDR3: CASSLGTEYGYTF. CDR3 coding DNA: TGTGCCAGCAGCTTAGGCACGGAGTATGGCTACACCTTC. V usage is TRBV5-6 and J usage is TRBJ1-2; D unclear. V was cut by 2 bases and J by 5 bases, with 10 bases left in between. The CDR3 runs to 13 residues. Germline CDR1 SGHDT, CDR2 YYEEEE.

This chain links TRBV4-3 with TRBJ1-5; D unresolved. This CDR3 is 16 amino acids long. Germline V CDR1 and CDR2: LGHNA, YSLEER. Trimming pared 4 bases from V and 2 bases from J, leaving 15 bases between. The CDR3 bases are TGCGCCAGCAGCCTCTCTCGGAACCTTCGCAATCAGCCCCAGCATTTT. It encodes CASSLSRNLRNQPQHF.

This chain uses TRBV27 with TRBJ2-3; D gene unclear. Germline V gene sequence: CDR1 MNHEY, CDR2 SMNVEV (reference sequence). V was clipped by 2 bases and J by 2 bases, with 8 bases between them. The CDR3 is 14 residues long. In DNA, the CDR3 is TGTGCCAGCAGTTTAAGGCAGCCCACAGATACGCAGTATTTT. Translation: CASSLRQPTDTQYF.

CDR3 loop: CASSLDMGNTGELFF. In nucleotides, the CDR3 is TGTGCCAGCAGTTTAGATATGGGGAACACCGGGGAGCTGTTTTTT. V gene TRBV28 combines with J gene TRBJ2-2; D is unresolved. CDR3 length: 15 residues. Trimming left V 2 bases short and J 1 base short, with 8 bases between. Germline CDR1 is MDHEN and CDR2 is SYDVKM.